This T cell receptor beta chain was found in a study of neurological immune-mediated disorders. Many counts were recorded for this clonotype. TCRdb analysed the 5' RACE reads with MiXCR anew, one entry per CDR3 protein. The sample has some 19,000 distinct CDR3 sequences, around 16% seen once. The CDR3 totals 18 residues. Between the trimmed V and J ends, which lost 0 bases and 0 bases, there was a span of 12 bases. Per germline, CDR1 SGHTA and CDR2 FQGNSA. The chain joins TRBV7-2 to TRBJ1-6, with D unclear. The sequence was obtained from a woman aged 18-29 years with multiple sclerosis. Sample: CD8+ T cells from blood. CDR3 in amino acids: CASSLALWESSYNSPLHF. The CDR3 coding sequence is TGTGCCAGCAGCTTAGCGCTATGGGAGAGCTCCTATAATTCACCCCTCCACTTT.